The text below deals with one TCR beta chain. The target of this receptor is not known. No base-level quality is on record; no much larger clone is a single base apart. The data were taken from a study of T cells in Graves' hyperthyroidism and ophthalmopathy (dated by TCRdb to 2018 to 2020). Looking at the study overall: Peripheral blood was sampled at the time of initial diagnosis, prior to any treatment. In addition, the study compared T-cell repertoires in thyroid tissue and in blood from roughly six Graves' hyperthyroidism patients. To identify TCR V-J signatures that set the groups apart, the researchers used a discovery cohort of about a hundred patients, made up of 40 to 45 with Graves' ophthalmopathy and 57 with stable Graves' hyperthyroidism. According to the paper, TCR Vbeta CDR3 sequencing was carried out on 135 peripheral blood samples, which came from 40 to 45 ophthalmopathy, under 85 hyperthyroidism and roughly 17 progressor patients. Following sampling, methimazole starting at 30 mg daily was given to hyperthyroidism patients, and high-dose intravenous methylprednisolone was given to ophthalmopathy patients. The 100 or so discovery patients were divided at random into training and test sets in a 7:3 ratio. Prospective prediction of ophthalmopathy was tested in an independent validation cohort consisting of fewer than 20 hyperthyroidism patients and some 17 patients who later progressed to ophthalmopathy.

The TCR beta CDR3 regions were amplified from RNA transcripts. The first round of RT-PCR for the TCR CDR3 was performed with the HTBI primer set and the Qiagen OneStep RT-PCR kit. Libraries were constructed in a second round of multiplex PCR, after which size selection and purification were performed. The libraries were sequenced on an Illumina HiSeq2000 using paired-end 100 bp reads. In the paper's pipeline: SOAPnuke was used to process the raw data, with reads discarded if the reads contained adapters or uncalled bases, had a mean Phred below 15, or lacked an exact constant-primer or identifier match. COPE v1.2.5 was used to merge the high-quality paired reads, and each unique nucleotide sequence was defined as a clonotype. MiTCR v1.1 was used to align clonotypes to the IMGT TRBV, TRBD and TRBJ reference segments. Analysis was restricted to V-J combinations with a frequency above 0.0001, which covered about 99% of repertoires. The TCS score was defined as the ratio of F50 (clonal expansion) to E x V (chaos), calculated using BLOSUM62-based TCRdist between CDR3 peptides within each V-J. Welch's t-statistics and random forest reduced 500 to 550 V-J features to 13, which were used in a naive Bayes classifier (R e1071). TCRdb handled the public reads itself, with Q25 trimming in fastp and clone calling in MiXCR, and kept productive beta chains. Entries are consolidated by CDR3 protein sequence, retaining the most common genes and DNA. The V and J calls shown here were made by TCRdb, not taken from the authors' results. The sample includes 360,000 or so distinct CDR3 sequences, with 13% to 15% observed a single time. Roughly a fifth of the sample goes to the ten largest clones.

Findings and caveats that apply to the study as a whole: No statistical method was used to fix the sample size in advance, and group allocation was not hidden from the investigators. In validation, the model predicted progression to ophthalmopathy with roughly 66% sensitivity and approximately 78% specificity, a median of around 6.6 months before onset. Blood samples also contained most of the expanded thyroid clonotypes (frequency above 0.001), which suggests that blood repertoires may reflect thyroid immune responses. A 13 V-J signature model separated ophthalmopathy from stable hyperthyroidism, with nearly 90% sensitivity and roughly 81% specificity in cross-validation and 80%/75% in testing.

According to the germline V gene, CDR1 reads SQVTM and CDR2 reads ANQGSEA. For this chain, trimming is 6 bases at the V end and 5 bases at the J end, and the number of junction bases without a gene match is 6. Its CDR3 holds 13 amino acids, cysteine through phenylalanine. CDR3 DNA is the only sequence kept; it has 39 bases, read in frame from the first base. Ophthalmopathy patients had moderately to severely active disease, Clinical Activity Score of at least 3, NOSPECS grade of at least 4, and duration under 3 months. Exclusion was applied to patients with uncontrolled infections, other autoimmune diseases, pregnancy or lactation. Diagnoses were established on the basis of clinical symptoms, serum thyroxine and TRAb, thyroid ultrasound, and orbital computed tomography. PBMCs were separated from roughly 9.3 ml of fresh peripheral blood using Ficoll-Paque density gradient centrifugation. Trizol reagent was used to extract total RNA, and RNA quality was then checked on an Agilent 2100 Bioanalyzer.

This clonotype was sampled from a woman aged 60 to 75 with Graves' ophthalmopathy. The chain uses TRBV29-1 and TRBJ2-7, and 11 bases in between align with TRBD2. Material for sequencing was blood. The DNA reads as follows: TGCAGCGTCTCTAGCGGGGGGCTTGACGAGCAGTACTTC. This is translated as CSVSSGGLDEQYF.